This TCR beta chain was retrieved from a study of T cells expressing NK-cell markers. In the study overall: HCMV serostatus: most of the eight sequenced donors positive, one negative.

The CDR3 is 15 amino acids. Per germline, CDR1 LGHDT and CDR2 YNNKEL (reference sequence). Synthesis of TCR beta cDNA relied on 5'RACE template switching carrying UMIs. TCRdb processed the 5' RACE reads again and assigns one entry to each CDR3 protein, with no DNA. The table for this sample gives 130,000 to 150,000 distinct CDR3 sequences. V is TRBV3-1 and J is TRBJ1-5; TCRdb returns TRBD1, unconfirmable since there is no DNA. Input material: blood T cells: a sorted CD56 or NKG2C T cell subset, CD4+ or CD8+ T cells, or bulk PBMC T cells (not recorded which). This sequence was found in a man younger than 30 in good health. CDR3 sequence: CASSQGQGSYQPQHF.